This T cell receptor (beta chain) was recorded in a study of cytomegalovirus exposure and HLA in healthy donors. Broader study findings: TCR beta chain V- and J-gene trimming was linked, in a later analysis, to a missense variant in DCLRE1C. A later analysis showed HLA-associated TCR beta chains outstripping equally common others in clonal expansion. The authors assumed roughly uniform sequencing depth across donors for presence/absence analyses. Earlier analysis found most TCR beta V segments productive about 90% or about 30% of the time.

PCR primers comprised 60 Vbeta and 13 Jbeta primers. Measured with immunoSEQ multiplex PCR; TCRdb has only the in-frame clones, and not every one. The sample holds some 120,000 clones. Trimming took 8 bases from V and 2 from J, leaving 16 bases between them. CDR3 length equals 15 residues. Looked up from germline, CDR1 is MNHNS and CDR2 is SASEGT. On this clone: Its antigen is not identified.

The sample comprised PBMCs. The genes are TRBV6-1 and TRBJ1-5, with D maybe TRBD1 (6 bases). The clonotype comes from a man under 40 in good health and CMV-seronegative. This chain's CDR3 is CASFEGVSGNQPQHF. CDR3 in DNA: TGTGCCAGCTTCGAGGGGGTGTCCGGCAATCAGCCCCAGCATTTT.